The text below deals with one T cell receptor (delta chain). Its antigen is currently unknown. After alphabeta T cell depletion, CD3+ Vdelta1+ Vdelta2- thymocytes were sorted. CDR1 and CDR2 from the germline V gene are TSWWSYY and QGS. Trimming took 1 base from V and 0 from J; bases not matched to a gene: 8. The length of the CDR3 is 17 residues. The entry originates in a study of Vδ1+ human thymocytes. Study-wide results and caveats: Despite high sort purity, about 20% of thymic T cell receptor delta sequences were Vdelta2. Thymic TRG and TRD repertoires appeared highly polyclonal, with Gaussian CDR3 length distributions.

Sequences come from RNA converted to cDNA by reverse transcription. Multiplex PCR used pooled V-gene forward primers and a constant-region reverse primer to amplify CDR3s. TCRdb re-called clones from the multiplex PCR reads via CATT. The sample consists of more than 50,000 delta-chain clones, 15% to 20% of them appearing once. V gene TRDV1 combines with J gene TRDJ1, with TRDD3 matching over 7 bases. This TCR was sampled from a boy younger than two who had congenital heart surgery. Sample: Vdelta1+ gamma-delta thymocytes from the thymus. As for subset: FACS-sorted CD3+ TCRalphabeta- TCRVdelta1+ TCRVdelta2- thymocytes. The CDR3 spells CALGEQGLGVYTDKLIF. CDR3 DNA: TGTGCTCTTGGGGAACAGGGTCTGGGGGTGTACACCGATAAACTCATCTTT.